This T cell receptor (beta chain) was retrieved from a study of shared clonotypes between healthy human individuals. At the level of the study: Sampling drew on donors who were two women and three men aged 18 to 49.

Here immunoSEQ multiplex PCR was the method, and the copy in TCRdb shows in-frame clones only, minus some. The table records some 2,000,000 clones, roughly 94% of them present only once. Regarding the study as a whole: Rarefaction exposed incomplete sorted-subset sequencing despite large depth. Limitation of the genetic and exposure-history diversity represented came from the few donors. The researchers took only blood, and tissue repertoires probably look different.

A note on this clone: Its specificity is not known.

V was shortened by 1 base and J by 0 bases, with 22 bases between the two germline ends. The CDR3 has 19 residues. Per the germline V gene, CDR1 is SGHRS and CDR2 is YFSETQ. The chain uses TRBV5-1 and TRBJ1-2; D ambiguous. Sequenced input: naive CD4+ T cells sorted from blood. Subset indicated: CD45RA+ positively selected. This TCR was sampled from a man aged 18-30 years in good health. CDR3 in amino acids: CASSLRAHVSEGTNYGYTF. The CDR3 DNA sequence: TGCGCCAGCAGCTTGCGGGCCCACGTTTCGGAGGGAACTAACTATGGCTACACCTTC. The full variable domain, rest sourced from reference TRBV5-1 and TRBJ1-2, is KAGVTQTPRYLIKTRGQQVTLSCSPISGHRSVSWYQQTPGQGLQFLFEYFSETQRNKGNFPGRFSGRQFSNSRSEMNVSTLELGDSALYLCASSLRAHVSEGTNYGYTFGSGTRLTVV.